One and the same sample provided the 32 T cell receptor beta chains below, sequenced in a study of CD8 T cells in Susac syndrome. RNA, at about 0.45 to 1 ug, was reverse transcribed with random hexamers. TCRdb passed the immunoSEQ multiplex PCR reads through MiXCR, listing each CDR3 protein once. The data contain 120,000 to 150,000 distinct CDR3 sequences, 94% of them seen just once; the ten biggest clones take up roughly 0.29%. The sample consisted of CD8+ T cells from PBMCs. Every receptor here comes from a human donor in good health.

This chain links TRBV20-1 with TRBJ2-3; D gene unclear. Trimming left V 6 bases short and J 2 bases short, with 3 bases between. The germline CDR1 and CDR2 sequences are DFQATT and SNEGSKA (reference sequence). CDR3 length: 10 residues. CDR3 sequence: CSANTDTQYF. The CDR3 region has the DNA TGCAGTGCCAACACAGATACGCAGTATTTT.

This chain joins TRBV2 and TRBJ2-3, with TRBD2 matching 9 bases. Germline assignment: CDR1 SNHLY and CDR2 FYNNEI. The ends lost 10 bases at V and 6 bases at J; junction bases unmatched: 11. This CDR3 spans 14 amino acids. Written as DNA, the CDR3 is TGTGCCATCACGGGGGGCGGGAGGGCCGATACGCAGTATTTT. Residues: CAITGGGRADTQYF.

In this sample, this clonotype turned up once. This rearrangement joins TRBV5-5 to TRBJ1-5; D remains unclear. Germline CDR1 SGHKS, CDR2 YYEKEE (reference sequence). This CDR3 is built from 14 residues. Trimming stripped 1 base from V and 3 bases from J, with 8 bases between. CDR3 amino acids: CASSLRGDNQPQHF. The CDR3 nucleotides are TGTGCCAGCAGCTTGCGGGGAGACAATCAGCCCCAGCATTTT.

The chain is built from TRBV6-1 and TRBJ2-4, with D unresolved. The V and J ends lost 6 bases and 1 base respectively, with 16 bases between them. CDR1 is MNHNS, CDR2 SASEGT, per germline. The CDR3 length is 16 residues. The CDR3 reads CASSSDPDFAKNIQYF. The CDR3 DNA sequence: TGTGCCAGCAGCTCCGATCCCGACTTTGCCAAAAACATTCAGTACTTC.

The chain links TRBV28 to TRBJ2-7, with D possibly matching TRBD1 (5 bases). Trimming pared 6 bases from V and 4 bases from J, leaving 16 bases between. CDR1 is MDHEN and CDR2 is SYDVKM in the germline V gene. This CDR3 has 14 amino acids. The CDR3 nucleotides read TGTGCCAGCAGCTCCGTGGGGCACGATTACGAGCAGTACTTC. It codes for CASSSVGHDYEQYF. Filled out from reference TRBV28 and TRBJ2-7, the complete variable domain reads DVKVTQSSRYLVKRTGEKVFLECVQDMDHENMFWYRQDPGLGLRLIYFSYDVKMKEKGDIPEGYSVSREKKERFSLILESASTNQTSMYLCASSSVGHDYEQYFGPGTRLTVT.

The chain carries TRBV20-1 and TRBJ2-3, with 8 positions matching TRBD2. The ends lost 5 bases at V and 4 bases at J; junction bases unmatched: 23. Per the germline V gene, CDR1 is DFQATT and CDR2 is SNEGSKA (reference sequence). The CDR3 sequence is 19 residues long. The CDR3 protein is CSADQDEAGEGHRADTQYF. CDR3 DNA: TGCAGTGCTGACCAGGACGAAGCGGGAGAAGGGCACAGGGCAGATACGCAGTATTTT.

V is TRBV13 and J is TRBJ2-2; D gene uncertain. The germline gives CDR1 PRHDT, CDR2 FYEKMQ (reference sequence). Trimming left V 3 bases short and J 0 bases short, with 8 bases between. This CDR3 comprises 15 residues. The CDR3 DNA follows: TGTGCCAGCAGCTTGCTTACGGCGAACACCGGGGAGCTGTTTTTT. Amino acid sequence: CASSLLTANTGELFF.

J is TRBJ2-1 and V is TRBV2; tentative D call: TRBD2 (5 bases). CDR1 and CDR2 from the germline V gene are SNHLY and FYNNEI. The V end lost 8 bases, the J end lost 4 bases, and 18 bases lay between the germline ends. This CDR3 region has 15 residues. The chain's CDR3 is CASGRRRDQYNEQFF. The CDR3 nucleotides read TGTGCCAGCGGCCGGAGACGGGATCAGTACAATGAGCAGTTCTTC.

V gene TRBV28 combines with J gene TRBJ2-3; no clear D gene. This CDR3 has 15 amino acids. The germline CDR1 and CDR2 sequences are MDHEN and SYDVKM. V was cut by 2 bases and J by 2 bases, with 11 bases left in between. CDR3 amino acids: CASSLAVPTTDTQYF. CDR3 coding DNA: TGTGCCAGCAGTTTAGCGGTCCCTACCACAGATACGCAGTATTTT.

This clonotype was counted a single time. This chain uses TRBV7-8 with TRBJ2-3; 10 nucleotides match TRBD1. The CDR3 totals 15 residues. After removal of 5 bases from V and 4 bases from J, the junction contained 6 bases not matched to a gene. Germline CDR1 is SGHVS and CDR2 is FQNEAQ. CDR3 sequence reads: CASSGDRGPADTQYF. The CDR3 DNA is TGTGCCAGCAGCGGAGACAGGGGGCCCGCAGATACGCAGTATTTT.

V and J are TRBV7-8 and TRBJ2-1, with a possible D match to TRBD2 (5 bases). Trimming took off 4 bases at V and 5 bases at J, with 21 bases between the two ends. CDR3 size: 17 residues. Germline V gives CDR1 SGHVS, CDR2 FQNEAQ. CDR3 bases: TGTGCCAGCAGCTACCCCCCGCGGGTCGGGTGGGACAATGAGCAGTTCTTC. Its translation: CASSYPPRVGWDNEQFF. The whole variable domain, filled in from reference TRBV7-8 and TRBJ2-1, reads GAGVSQSPRYKVAKRGQDVALRCDPISGHVSLFWYQQALGQGPEFLTYFQNEAQLDKSGLPSDRFFAERPEGSVSTLKIQRTQQEDSAVYLCASSYPPRVGWDNEQFFGPGTRLTVL.

V and J are TRBV9 and TRBJ1-1; TRBD1 aligns across 7 bases. V lost 1 base and J lost 0; bases outside the gene matches: 3. The CDR3 has 15 residues. The germline CDR1 and CDR2 sequences are SGDLS and YYNGEE. The CDR3 region is CASSVSGQMNTEAFF. CDR3 nucleotide sequence: TGTGCCAGCAGCGTATCGGGACAGATGAACACTGAAGCTTTCTTT.

The chain recombines TRBV6-4 with TRBJ2-2, with a weak D call TRBD2 (5 bases). With 3 bases removed from V and 2 bases from J, the gap between germline ends came to 10 bases. The V gene's germline CDR1 is MRHNA and CDR2 SNTAGT. The CDR3 contains 15 residues. The CDR3 nucleotides are TGTGCCAGCAGTGAGGTTAGCGAAAACACCGGGGAGCTGTTTTTT. Translated: CASSEVSENTGELFF.

The rearrangement links TRBV20-1 to TRBJ2-7; D perhaps matches TRBD2 (6 bases). The CDR3 is made up of 13 amino acids. CDR1 and CDR2 from the germline V gene are DFQATT and SNEGSKA (reference sequence). Trimming cost V 7 bases and J 3 bases, with 16 bases left between them. The CDR3 DNA reads as TGCAGTGTCACCGGGACTTCGAGCTACGAGCAGTACTTC. It codes for CSVTGTSSYEQYF.

The V and J genes are TRBV20-1 and TRBJ1-1; D ambiguous. Germline V lookup: CDR1 DFQATT, CDR2 SNEGSKA (reference sequence). There are 15 residues in the CDR3. V lost 3 bases and J lost 1, with 15 bases in between. This CDR3 reads CSASVLRVGNTEAFF. The CDR3 nucleotides read TGCAGTGCTAGCGTTCTTCGGGTCGGGAACACTGAAGCTTTCTTT.

The V call is TRBV9, the J call TRBJ1-2; tentative D call: TRBD1 (5 bases). The length of the CDR3 is 12 residues. With 3 bases removed from V and 4 bases from J, the gap between germline ends came to 7 bases. The germline gives CDR1 SGDLS, CDR2 YYNGEE. This CDR3 is CASSGQPYGYTF. The DNA of the CDR3 is TGTGCCAGCAGCGGACAGCCCTATGGCTACACCTTC.

The V call is TRBV15, the J call TRBJ1-1; the D gene is possibly TRBD1 (6 bases). The ends were cut back, 0 bases at V and 11 bases at J, with 10 bases in the middle. The CDR3 length is 12 residues. Per the germline V gene, CDR1 is LNHNV and CDR2 is YYDKDF (reference sequence). The CDR3 region is CATSREAGAAFF. The CDR3 DNA reads as TGTGCCACCAGCAGAGAGGCAGGGGCGGCTTTCTTT.

The J gene is TRBJ2-1, the V gene TRBV29-1; the D is unclear. The CDR3 is 15 residues long. Trimming shortened V by 4 bases and J by 5 bases, and 18 bases separated the two germline ends. CDR1 and CDR2 from the germline V gene are SQVTM and ANQGSEA. CDR3 amino acids: CSVGVSVRPNNEQFF. The CDR3 DNA is TGCAGCGTTGGAGTCTCGGTTCGGCCAAACAATGAGCAGTTCTTC.

The gene calls are TRBV6-1 and TRBJ2-7, with 9 bases that match TRBD2. This CDR3 region has 14 residues. The J segment lost 2 bases and the V segment lost 6 bases, leaving 5 bases of the junction unmatched. The germline V gene has CDR1 MNHNS and CDR2 SASEGT. As DNA, the CDR3 is TGTGCCAGCAGCCGACTAGCGGAAACCTACGAGCAGTACTTC. It codes for CASSRLAETYEQYF.

This clonotype was detected only once. V is TRBV11-2 and J is TRBJ2-3; D possibly corresponds to TRBD1 (6 bases). The CDR3 is made up of 16 amino acids. Germline V gene data show CDR1 as SGHAT and CDR2 as FQNNGV. The V end lost 5 bases, the J end lost 0 bases, and 15 bases lay between the germline ends. The DNA of the CDR3 is TGTGCCAGCAGCCAGGGACACTCGGGGAGCACAGATACGCAGTATTTT. It codes for CASSQGHSGSTDTQYF.

The rearrangement links TRBV27 to TRBJ2-3; D ambiguous. This CDR3 is built from 13 residues. V lost 4 bases and J 2 bases, leaving 7 bases between the germline ends. Per germline, CDR1 MNHEY and CDR2 SMNVEV (reference sequence). The CDR3 sequence is CASSYGPTDTQYF. The CDR3 DNA reads TGTGCCAGCAGTTACGGACCCACAGATACGCAGTATTTT.

The rearrangement links TRBV29-1 to TRBJ1-1; the D is unclear. This CDR3 has 12 residues. Germline-derived CDR1 and CDR2 are SQVTM and ANQGSEA. Trimming shortened V by 1 base and J by 6 bases, and 9 bases separated the two germline ends. The CDR3 region has the DNA TGCAGCGTTGAAGCAGGTGGGCCTGAAGCTTTCTTT. It codes for CSVEAGGPEAFF.

The rearrangement uses TRBV13 and TRBJ2-7; D is tentatively TRBD1 or TRBD2 (5 bases each). Trimming took off 5 bases at V and 3 bases at J, with 17 bases between the two ends. The CDR3 loop spans 15 amino acids. Looked up from germline, CDR1 is PRHDT and CDR2 is FYEKMQ (reference sequence). In DNA form, the CDR3 reads TGTGCCAGCAGCGGCCGCCGGGACGGAGACTACGAGCAGTACTTC. It is translated as CASSGRRDGDYEQYF.

The V and J genes are TRBV19 and TRBJ2-7, with D perhaps matching TRBD1 or TRBD2 (5 bases each). With 5 bases removed from V and 2 bases from J, the gap between germline ends came to 13 bases. The CDR3 length is 14 residues. CDR1 is LNHDA and CDR2 is SQIVND in the germline V gene (reference sequence). Here the CDR3 DNA reads TGTGCCAGTAGTGCATTAGGGACGCCCTACGAGCAGTACTTC. Translation: CASSALGTPYEQYF.

The chain links TRBV20-1 to TRBJ2-3; the match to TRBD2 covers 16 bases. Looked up from germline, CDR1 is DFQATT and CDR2 is SNEGSKA (reference sequence). V trimming: 0 bases; J trimming: 4 bases; junction bases outside the gene matches: 10. This CDR3 spans 19 amino acids. The CDR3 reads CSARDPGLAGGLRSDTQYF. The CDR3 bases are TGCAGTGCTAGAGATCCGGGACTAGCGGGAGGGCTCCGGTCAGATACGCAGTATTTT.

The rearrangement uses TRBV2 and TRBJ2-3; D may be TRBD1 (5 bases). Germline V lookup: CDR1 SNHLY, CDR2 FYNNEI. Deletions cut 4 bases from V and 6 bases from J, with 11 bases between. This CDR3 region has 13 residues. As DNA, the CDR3 is TGTGCCAGCAGTGCCCAGGGTGATGATACGCAGTATTTT. The encoded protein is CASSAQGDDTQYF.

In DNA, the CDR3 is TGTGCCAGCAGCTACCACGGGGAGAACACTGAAGCTTTCTTT. It yields the protein CASSYHGENTEAFF. The genes are TRBV27 and TRBJ1-1; D not resolved. V lost 6 bases, J lost 1 base, and 12 bases lay in between. The CDR3 is 14 residues long. Per germline, CDR1 MNHEY and CDR2 SMNVEV (reference sequence).

The CDR3 DNA reads TGCAGTGCTAGAGATCACCAGCGACAGGGGACCTACGAGCAGTACTTC. It yields the protein CSARDHQRQGTYEQYF. The rearrangement uses TRBV20-1 and TRBJ2-7; 8 bases align to TRBD1. The V gene's germline CDR1 is DFQATT and CDR2 SNEGSKA (reference sequence). The CDR3 runs to 16 residues. Germline trimming cut 0 bases from V and 2 bases from J; bases unmatched to any gene: 9.

The chain has TRBV18 and TRBJ1-1; D ambiguous. V lost 5 bases and J lost 7, with 11 bases in between. The germline V gene has CDR1 KGHSH and CDR2 LQKENI. The CDR3 totals 12 residues. The CDR3 sequence is CASSTHVYEAFF. CDR3 bases: TGTGCCAGCTCAACACACGTTTATGAAGCTTTCTTT.

The chain uses TRBV14 and TRBJ1-2; D remains unclear. The V gene's germline CDR1 is SGHDN and CDR2 FVKESK. The CDR3 contains 15 residues. Trimming pared 2 bases from V and 0 bases from J, leaving 10 bases between. Written as DNA, the CDR3 is TGTGCCAGCAGCCAATCGATGGTAGCTAACTATGGCTACACCTTC. Its protein is CASSQSMVANYGYTF.

CDR3 in amino acids: CAWSSFTGELFF. The CDR3 DNA reads as TGTGCCTGGAGTTCGTTTACCGGGGAGCTGTTTTTT. This rearrangement joins TRBV30 to TRBJ2-2; D gene uncertain. V dropped 2 bases and J dropped 5 bases, with 6 bases sitting between them. CDR3 length: 12 residues. Per the germline V gene, CDR1 is GTSNPN and CDR2 is SVGIG (reference sequence).

CDR3 loop: CASSPMGGTEAFF. The CDR3 DNA reads TGCGCCAGCAGCCCCATGGGGGGGACTGAAGCTTTCTTT. The chain is built from TRBV4-3 and TRBJ1-1; D perhaps matches TRBD1 (5 bases). This CDR3 is 13 amino acids long. Germline assignment: CDR1 LGHNA and CDR2 YSLEER. V was cut by 4 bases and J by 5 bases, with 11 bases left in between.